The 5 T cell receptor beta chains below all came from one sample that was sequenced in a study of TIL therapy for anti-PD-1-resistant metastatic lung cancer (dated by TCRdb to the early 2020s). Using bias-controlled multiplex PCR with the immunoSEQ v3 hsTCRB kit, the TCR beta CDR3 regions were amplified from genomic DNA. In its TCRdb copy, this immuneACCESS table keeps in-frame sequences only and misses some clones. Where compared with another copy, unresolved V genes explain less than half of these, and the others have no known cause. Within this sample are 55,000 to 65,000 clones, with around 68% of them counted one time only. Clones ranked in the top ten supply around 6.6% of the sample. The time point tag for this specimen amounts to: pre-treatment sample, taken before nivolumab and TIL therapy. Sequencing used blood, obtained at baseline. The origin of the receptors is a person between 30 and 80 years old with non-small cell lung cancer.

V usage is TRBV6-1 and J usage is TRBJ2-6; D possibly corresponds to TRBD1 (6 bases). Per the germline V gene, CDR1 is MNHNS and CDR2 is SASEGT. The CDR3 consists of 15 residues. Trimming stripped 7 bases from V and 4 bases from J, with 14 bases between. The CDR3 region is CASTSLGAGANVLTF. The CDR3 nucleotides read TGTGCCAGCACTAGCTTGGGGGCCGGGGCCAACGTCCTGACTTTC.

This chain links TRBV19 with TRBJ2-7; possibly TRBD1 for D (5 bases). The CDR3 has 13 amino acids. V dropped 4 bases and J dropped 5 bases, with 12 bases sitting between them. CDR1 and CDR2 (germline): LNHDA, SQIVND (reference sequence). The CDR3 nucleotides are TGTGCCAGTAGTAAGGGGCGCGTAAACGAGCAGTACTTC. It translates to CASSKGRVNEQYF.

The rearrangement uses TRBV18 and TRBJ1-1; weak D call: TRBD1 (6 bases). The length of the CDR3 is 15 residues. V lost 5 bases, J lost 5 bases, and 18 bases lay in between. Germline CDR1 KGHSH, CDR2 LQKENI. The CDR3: CASSALGGRGTEAFF. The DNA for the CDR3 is TGTGCCAGCTCAGCACTCGGGGGGCGCGGAACTGAAGCTTTCTTT.

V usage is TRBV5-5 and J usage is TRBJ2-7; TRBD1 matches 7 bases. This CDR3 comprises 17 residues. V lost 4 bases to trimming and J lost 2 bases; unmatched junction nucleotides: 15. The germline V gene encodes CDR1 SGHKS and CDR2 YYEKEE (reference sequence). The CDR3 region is CASSRSKTGVGTYEQYF. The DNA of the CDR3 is TGTGCCAGCAGCCGAAGTAAAACAGGGGTAGGCACCTACGAGCAGTACTTC.

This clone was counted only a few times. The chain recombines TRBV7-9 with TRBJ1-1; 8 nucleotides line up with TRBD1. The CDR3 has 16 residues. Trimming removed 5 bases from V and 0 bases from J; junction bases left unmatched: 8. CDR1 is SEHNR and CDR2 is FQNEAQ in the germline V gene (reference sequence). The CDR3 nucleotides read TGTGCCAGCAGCGTATCAGGGGGCGGAATGAACACTGAAGCTTTCTTT. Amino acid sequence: CASSVSGGGMNTEAFF. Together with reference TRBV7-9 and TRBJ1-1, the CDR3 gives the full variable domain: DTGVSQNPRHKITKRGQNVTFRCDPISEHNRLYWYRQTLGQGPEFLTYFQNEAQLEKSRLLSDRFSAERPKGSFSTLEIQRTEQGDSAMYLCASSVSGGGMNTEAFFGQGTRLTVV.